The 26 T cell receptor beta chains in this list originate from one sample, sequenced in a study of T-cell memory formation after mild COVID-19. Via MiXCR, TCRdb re-called the 5' RACE reads, giving one row per CDR3 protein. The data hold around 510,000 distinct CDR3 sequences, with about 20% observed a single time. Sequences were obtained from PBMCs or a T cell subset sorted from them (not recorded which). The source of these receptors is an adult woman who had mild COVID-19 (a few samples of this study predate the infection). Cell type and time point are not known.

This clonotype came up many times. V gene TRBV7-9 combines with J gene TRBJ2-1; possibly TRBD1 for D (5 bases). This CDR3 has 15 residues. Between the trimmed V and J ends, which lost 5 bases and 3 bases, there was a span of 14 bases. Germline V gene sequence: CDR1 SEHNR, CDR2 FQNEAQ (reference sequence). This CDR3 reads CASSPRHRLYNEQFF. CDR3 bases: TGTGCCAGCAGCCCCCGACACAGGCTCTACAATGAGCAGTTCTTC.

This clonotype was observed a handful of times. The V call is TRBV15, the J call TRBJ2-5, with 8 bases fitting TRBD1. CDR3 length: 15 amino acids. Trimming cost V 5 bases and J 0 bases; bases outside gene matches: 5. The V gene's germline CDR1 is LNHNV and CDR2 YYDKDF (reference sequence). CDR3 sequence (DNA): TGTGCCACCAGCTGGGACAGGTCCAACCAAGAGACCCAGTACTTC. Its protein product is CATSWDRSNQETQYF.

The genes are TRBV10-3 and TRBJ2-2; D gene uncertain. Between the trimmed V and J ends, which lost 0 bases and 2 bases, there was a span of 4 bases. The CDR3 is 14 residues long. Per germline, CDR1 ENHRY and CDR2 SYGVKD. CDR3 in DNA: TGTGCCATCAGTGAGTCGAGCAACACCGGGGAGCTGTTTTTT. It codes for CAISESSNTGELFF.

This clonotype has only a few counts. The CDR3 DNA follows: TGTGCCAGCAGCGAAAGGCGGGAGACCGGGGAGCTGTTTTTT. Translated: CASSERRETGELFF. The chain uses TRBV9 and TRBJ2-2; 7 bases match TRBD2. The V and J ends lost 3 bases and 5 bases, in that order; junction bases with no gene match: 4. This CDR3 contains 14 residues. The germline V gene has CDR1 SGDLS and CDR2 YYNGEE. Filled out from reference TRBV9 and TRBJ2-2, the complete variable domain reads DSGVTQTPKHLITATGQRVTLRCSPRSGDLSVYWYQQSLDQGLQFLIQYYNGEERAKGNILERFSAQQFPDLHSELNLSSLELGDSALYFCASSERRETGELFFGEGSRLTVL.

The rearrangement joins TRBV4-3 to TRBJ2-3; 9 bases agree with TRBD1. Germline V gene data show CDR1 as LGHNA and CDR2 as YSLEER. This CDR3 is built from 24 residues. J gave up 4 bases and V 0 bases, and 29 bases lay outside the gene matches. For the CDR3, the DNA is TGCGCCAGCAGCCAAGAAACCCCCTACAGGGGGCGAGCGAAGGTACCTGCTGGCGCAGATACGCAGTATTTT. This gives the protein CASSQETPYRGRAKVPAGADTQYF.

The V call is TRBV20-1, the J call TRBJ2-4; D is uncertain. V dropped 6 bases and J dropped 7 bases, with 13 bases sitting between them. CDR1 is DFQATT, CDR2 SNEGSKA, per germline (reference sequence). The CDR3 is 12 residues long. The CDR3 region is CSARHGRNIQYF. CDR3 coding DNA: TGCAGTGCCCGACATGGGCGGAACATTCAGTACTTC.

This rearrangement joins TRBV4-1 to TRBJ1-5; D gene uncertain. Germline assignment: CDR1 MGHRA and CDR2 YSYEKL. The CDR3 runs to 17 residues. V was cut by 0 bases and J by 3 bases, with 15 bases left in between. In DNA, the CDR3 is TGCGCCAGCAGCCAAGAGGGGTTTTCAGGCCACAATCAGCCCCAGCATTTT. This codes for CASSQEGFSGHNQPQHF.

The chain is built from TRBV12-3 or TRBV12-4 and TRBJ2-3; maybe TRBD1 (7 bases). V lost 4 bases and J 3 bases, leaving 14 bases between the germline ends. This CDR3 region has 15 residues. The CDR3 reads CASSSWAGGTDTQYF. CDR3 bases: TGTGCCAGCAGTTCGTGGGCAGGGGGGACAGATACGCAGTATTTT.

The chain is built from TRBV7-9 and TRBJ2-1; tentative D call: TRBD2 (5 bases). The CDR3 length is 15 residues. In germline, CDR1 is SEHNR, CDR2 FQNEAQ (reference sequence). V lost 5 bases to trimming and J lost 4 bases, with 15 bases between them. The DNA for the CDR3 is TGTGCCAGCAGCCCGATTGGGAGTCTATACAATGAGCAGTTCTTC. Translated, it gives CASSPIGSLYNEQFF.

This chain links TRBV11-3 with TRBJ2-4; a possible D gene is TRBD1 (6 bases). Germline V gene sequence: CDR1 SGHNT, CDR2 YENEEA. This CDR3 is built from 15 residues. V lost 6 bases to trimming and J lost 3 bases, with 15 bases between them. The CDR3 region has the DNA TGTGCCAGCAGGGGGGCAGGGACGGGCAAAAACATTCAGTACTTC. Protein: CASRGAGTGKNIQYF.

This clonotype was found many times. This sequence joins TRBV5-1 and TRBJ2-3; no clear D. Germline V gene sequence: CDR1 SGHRS, CDR2 YFSETQ. The V gene lost 2 bases and the J gene lost 2 bases, with 9 bases spanning the gap. The length of the CDR3 is 14 residues. The CDR3 reads CASSFSVPTDTQYF. The CDR3 DNA reads as TGCGCCAGCAGCTTCTCCGTCCCCACAGATACGCAGTATTTT. Combining the CDR3 with reference TRBV5-1 and TRBJ2-3 gives the whole variable domain KAGVTQTPRYLIKTRGQQVTLSCSPISGHRSVSWYQQTPGQGLQFLFEYFSETQRNKGNFPGRFSGRQFSNSRSEMNVSTLELGDSALYLCASSFSVPTDTQYFGPGTRLTVL.

This clonotype occurred a few times. The rearrangement uses TRBV10-3 and TRBJ2-1, with D unclear. CDR1 is ENHRY, CDR2 SYGVKD, per germline. V lost 0 bases to trimming and J lost 8 bases, with 14 bases between them. The CDR3 is 15 residues long. CDR3 region: CAISESLGANDEQFF. CDR3 DNA: TGTGCCATCAGTGAGTCTCTTGGAGCCAACGATGAGCAGTTCTTC.

This clonotype has only a few counts. The chain joins TRBV29-1 to TRBJ2-7; 7 bases are a match to TRBD2. This CDR3 has 13 residues. The V and J ends lost 4 bases and 6 bases, in that order; junction bases with no gene match: 9. The germline gives CDR1 SQVTM, CDR2 ANQGSEA. The CDR3: CSVVGGFIGEQYF. The CDR3 bases are TGCAGCGTTGTGGGAGGGTTCATTGGCGAGCAGTACTTC.

This clonotype was seen a handful of times. The chain carries TRBV7-2 and TRBJ2-5; TRBD1 agrees at 10 bases. Germline V gene lookup returns CDR1 SGHTA and CDR2 FQGNSA. This CDR3 has 16 residues. V gave up 1 base and J gave up 4 bases; unmatched junction bases: 6. The CDR3 DNA is TGTGCCAGCAGCTTAGACTCGACAGGGGGCATAGAGACCCAGTACTTC. The encoded protein is CASSLDSTGGIETQYF. Filled out from reference TRBV7-2 and TRBJ2-5, the complete variable domain reads GAGVSQSPSNKVTEKGKDVELRCDPISGHTALYWYRQSLGQGLEFLIYFQGNSAPDKSGLPSDRFSAERTGGSVSTLTIQRTQQEDSAVYLCASSLDSTGGIETQYFGPGTRLLVL.

The V gene is TRBV12-3 or TRBV12-4, the J gene TRBJ2-7; TRBD1 aligns across 11 bases. This CDR3 comprises 16 residues. The J segment lost 3 bases and the V segment lost 3 bases, leaving 7 bases of the junction unmatched. In DNA, the CDR3 is TGTGCCAGCAGTTTTGCAACCGGGACAGGGGGCTACGAGCAGTACTTC. The encoded protein is CASSFATGTGGYEQYF.

The chain has TRBV20-1 and TRBJ2-2; the D is unclear. The CDR3 is 13 amino acids. From germline, CDR1 is DFQATT and CDR2 SNEGSKA (reference sequence). V dropped 0 bases and J dropped 6 bases, with 8 bases sitting between them. CDR3 sequence reads: CSARDLGAGELFF. DNA of the CDR3: TGCAGTGCTAGAGATCTTGGTGCCGGGGAGCTGTTTTTT.

V gene TRBV7-8 combines with J gene TRBJ2-1; 9 positions match TRBD2. The CDR3 length is 17 residues. Germline V CDR1 and CDR2: SGHVS, FQNEAQ. Trimming removed 0 bases from V and 7 bases from J; junction bases left unmatched: 10. In DNA, the CDR3 is TGTGCCAGCAGCTTAGCGCGTATTCTAGCGGGATCTAATGAGCAGTTCTTC. Translation: CASSLARILAGSNEQFF.

V gene TRBV29-1 combines with J gene TRBJ1-1, with 7 bases lining up with TRBD1. The CDR3 spans 12 residues. The V gene's germline CDR1 is SQVTM and CDR2 ANQGSEA. V lost 7 bases to trimming and J lost 4 bases; unmatched junction nucleotides: 6. CDR3 sequence: CSARQGVTEAFF. The CDR3 nucleotides read TGCAGCGCTCGACAGGGAGTCACTGAAGCTTTCTTT.

V and J are TRBV29-1 and TRBJ2-3; D remains unclear. The CDR3 is 14 residues long. Trimming stripped 7 bases from V and 1 base from J, with 15 bases between. Germline-derived CDR1 and CDR2 are SQVTM and ANQGSEA. CDR3 nucleotide sequence: TGCAGCGCTTTGACAAGAACCGGCACAGATACGCAGTATTTT. Its translation is CSALTRTGTDTQYF.

This clonotype was seen more than once but under ten times. The chain joins TRBV24-1 to TRBJ1-5; no clear D gene. Trimming removed 2 bases at V and 2 bases at J, with 9 bases between. Germline-derived CDR1 and CDR2 are KGHDR and SFDVKD. There are 15 residues in the CDR3. DNA for the CDR3: TGTGCCACCAGTGATTCTTACGGTGGCAATCAGCCCCAGCATTTT. Residues: CATSDSYGGNQPQHF.

CDR3 coding DNA: TGTGCCAGCAATCCAAAGGCCCTGAGTGGCACTGAAGCTTTCTTT. Its protein is CASNPKALSGTEAFF. The J gene is TRBJ1-1, the V gene TRBV7-2; the D is unclear. CDR3 size: 15 residues. Trimming removed 7 bases from V and 4 bases from J, with 19 bases in between. Germline CDR1 and CDR2: SGHTA and FQGNSA.

This clonotype was recorded a few times. The rearrangement joins TRBV5-1 to TRBJ1-1; 7 nucleotides line up with TRBD1. There are 18 residues in the CDR3. Trimming removed 1 base from V and 0 bases from J; junction bases left unmatched: 12. From germline, CDR1 is SGHRS and CDR2 YFSETQ. This CDR3 is CASSLRTGAGLMNTEAFF. CDR3 nucleotides: TGCGCCAGCAGCTTGCGAACAGGGGCAGGCCTCATGAACACTGAAGCTTTCTTT.

This clonotype was recorded a few times. The chain joins TRBV12-3 or TRBV12-4 to TRBJ2-2; weak D call: TRBD2 (6 bases). The V end lost 5 bases, the J end lost 6 bases, and 13 bases lay between the germline ends. The CDR3 length is 14 residues. The CDR3 DNA follows: TGTGCCAGCAGTCTAATGCGGGGATCCGGGGAGCTGTTTTTT. Its protein is CASSLMRGSGELFF.

In DNA form, the CDR3 reads TGTGCCAGCACCTTTGGGTGGGAGACCCAGTACTTC. Amino acid sequence: CASTFGWETQYF. The chain employs TRBV5-5 and TRBJ2-5; D remains ambiguous. The CDR3 consists of 12 residues. V was clipped by 6 bases and J by 5 bases, with 11 bases between them. Germline CDR1 and CDR2: SGHKS and YYEKEE (reference sequence). The variable domain in full, with the rest retrieved from reference TRBV5-5 and TRBJ2-5, is DAGVTQSPTHLIKTRGQQVTLRCSPISGHKSVSWYQQVLGQGPQFIFQYYEKEERGRGNFPDRFSARQFPNYSSELNVNALLLGDSALYLCASTFGWETQYFGPGTRLLVL.

This chain joins TRBV29-1 and TRBJ2-1, with D maybe TRBD1 (6 bases). CDR3 length: 14 residues. Germline V gives CDR1 SQVTM, CDR2 ANQGSEA. The germline V and J ends were trimmed by 3 bases and 7 bases, with 16 bases remaining between them. The CDR3 coding sequence is TGCAGCGTTGATTCCTTGGCAGGGGTGAATGAGCAGTTCTTC. Its protein is CSVDSLAGVNEQFF.

This clonotype has only a few counts. The rearrangement joins TRBV9 to TRBJ2-7; D call uncertain. Trimming cost V 2 bases and J 6 bases, with 12 bases left between them. Per the germline V gene, CDR1 is SGDLS and CDR2 is YYNGEE. This CDR3 spans 13 amino acids. CDR3 nucleotides: TGTGCCAGCAGCGTTGATCTTGGCGGCGAGCAGTACTTC. It codes for CASSVDLGGEQYF.